A selection of T cell receptor beta chains follows, all from one sample in a study of T cell changes during pregnancy in multiple sclerosis. Sequencing used immunoSEQ multiplex PCR; TCRdb keeps in-frame clones, though not all of them. Among around 70,000 clones, 91% were seen once, and the ten largest hold 0.86%. The input for sequencing was peripheral blood, taken in the second trimester of pregnancy. These receptors originate from a female donor with multiple sclerosis, enrolled in a pregnancy study. The CDR3 runs from the conserved cysteine through the conserved F or W. The D gene is left open where the match is weak. Where a row states a size, it is once, few, many or the class of an expanded clone; other rows omit it.

d_call: TRBD1; j_call: TRBJ1-5; v_call: TRBV5-6; clone_size: once; cdr3_aa: CASSLGTGVSNQPQHF; cdr3_nt: TGTGCCAGCAGCTTGGGGACAGGGGTGAGCAATCAGCCCCAGCATTTT
d_call: TRBD1; j_call: TRBJ2-7; v_call: TRBV12-5; clone_size: -; cdr3_aa: CASGKSGTDYEQYF; cdr3_nt: TGTGCTAGTGGTAAATCCGGGACAGACTACGAGCAGTACTTC
d_call: -; j_call: TRBJ1-1; v_call: TRBV4-1; clone_size: few; cdr3_aa: CASSRGNTEAFF; cdr3_nt: TGCGCCAGCAGTAGGGGGAACACTGAAGCTTTCTTT
d_call: -; j_call: TRBJ2-1; v_call: TRBV7-3; clone_size: -; cdr3_aa: CASSPVSGDYNEQFF; cdr3_nt: TGTGCCAGCAGCCCGGTCTCCGGGGATTACAATGAGCAGTTCTTC
d_call: -; j_call: TRBJ2-3; v_call: TRBV18; clone_size: once; cdr3_aa: CASSPEQLSTDTQYF; cdr3_nt: TGTGCCAGCTCACCGGAGCAGCTGAGCACAGATACGCAGTATTTT
d_call: -; j_call: TRBJ2-7; v_call: TRBV29-1; clone_size: -; cdr3_aa: CSVQLQGALYEQYF; cdr3_nt: TGCAGCGTCCAACTACAGGGCGCTCTCTACGAGCAGTACTTC
d_call: -; j_call: TRBJ2-7; v_call: TRBV7-3; clone_size: -; cdr3_aa: CASSLRGGYEQYF; cdr3_nt: TGTGCCAGCAGCTTAAGAGGCGGCTACGAGCAGTACTTC
d_call: -; j_call: TRBJ1-3; v_call: TRBV19; clone_size: once; cdr3_aa: CASSMAGGLSGNTIYF; cdr3_nt: TGTGCCAGTAGTATGGCGGGGGGACTCTCTGGAAACACCATATATTTT
d_call: -; j_call: TRBJ2-7; v_call: TRBV5-6; clone_size: once; cdr3_aa: CASSSRDEQYF; cdr3_nt: TGTGCCAGCAGCTCACGGGACGAGCAGTACTTC
d_call: -; j_call: TRBJ1-1; v_call: TRBV5-4; clone_size: -; cdr3_aa: CASSLGAGDTEAFF; cdr3_nt: TGTGCCAGCAGCTTAGGGGCGGGGGACACTGAAGCTTTCTTT
d_call: -; j_call: TRBJ1-1; v_call: TRBV14; clone_size: -; cdr3_aa: CASSQARARNTEAFF; cdr3_nt: TGTGCCAGCAGCCAAGCGAGGGCTCGGAACACTGAAGCTTTCTTT
d_call: -; j_call: TRBJ1-1; v_call: TRBV18; clone_size: -; cdr3_aa: CASSSTAGSTEAFF; cdr3_nt: TGTGCCAGCTCGTCGACAGCGGGGAGCACTGAAGCTTTCTTT
d_call: -; j_call: TRBJ2-5; v_call: TRBV7-3; clone_size: -; cdr3_aa: CASSPTGNGETQYF; cdr3_nt: TGTGCCAGCAGCCCAACCGGGAATGGAGAGACCCAGTACTTC
d_call: -; j_call: TRBJ2-7; v_call: TRBV15; clone_size: -; cdr3_aa: CATSSTGKSYEQYF; cdr3_nt: TGTGCCACCAGCAGTACAGGGAAGTCCTACGAGCAGTACTTC
d_call: -; j_call: TRBJ2-5; v_call: TRBV7-2; clone_size: -; cdr3_aa: CASSHGQWRETQYF; cdr3_nt: TGTGCCAGCAGTCACGGACAGTGGCGAGAGACCCAGTACTTC
d_call: -; j_call: TRBJ1-2; v_call: TRBV11-2; clone_size: -; cdr3_aa: CASSLASGIYGYTF; cdr3_nt: TGTGCCAGCAGCTTAGCGTCGGGAATCTATGGCTACACCTTC
d_call: -; j_call: TRBJ2-2; v_call: TRBV9; clone_size: -; cdr3_aa: CASSVESPVGELFF; cdr3_nt: TGTGCCAGCAGCGTAGAGAGCCCCGTCGGGGAGCTGTTTTTT
d_call: -; j_call: TRBJ2-3; v_call: TRBV21-1; clone_size: -; cdr3_aa: CASSLGDRGTQYF; cdr3_nt: TGTGCCAGCAGCCTGGGGGACAGGGGAACGCAGTATTTT
d_call: TRBD1; j_call: TRBJ2-7; v_call: TRBV6-5; clone_size: -; cdr3_aa: CASSKPGTAYEQYF; cdr3_nt: TGTGCCAGCAGTAAACCCGGGACAGCCTACGAGCAGTACTTC
d_call: TRBD2; j_call: TRBJ2-7; v_call: TRBV10-3; clone_size: -; cdr3_aa: CAITGAGPTGEQYF; cdr3_nt: TGTGCCATCACCGGAGCGGGGCCAACGGGGGAGCAGTACTTC
d_call: TRBD1; j_call: TRBJ1-6; v_call: TRBV7-2; clone_size: -; cdr3_aa: CASSYLATGAYNSPLHF; cdr3_nt: TGTGCCAGCAGCTATCTCGCTACAGGGGCCTATAATTCACCCCTCCACTTT
d_call: -; j_call: TRBJ2-1; v_call: TRBV29-1; clone_size: -; cdr3_aa: CSVVPSAFYNEQFF; cdr3_nt: TGCAGCGTTGTGCCTAGCGCGTTTTACAATGAGCAGTTCTTC
d_call: TRBD1; j_call: TRBJ2-7; v_call: TRBV25-1; clone_size: -; cdr3_aa: CASAPGQVGGYEQYF; cdr3_nt: TGTGCCAGCGCCCCAGGACAGGTAGGGGGTTACGAGCAGTACTTC
d_call: -; j_call: TRBJ1-2; v_call: TRBV30; clone_size: -; cdr3_aa: CAWGEGGSWGGYTF; cdr3_nt: TGTGCCTGGGGAGAAGGAGGCTCCTGGGGTGGCTACACCTTC